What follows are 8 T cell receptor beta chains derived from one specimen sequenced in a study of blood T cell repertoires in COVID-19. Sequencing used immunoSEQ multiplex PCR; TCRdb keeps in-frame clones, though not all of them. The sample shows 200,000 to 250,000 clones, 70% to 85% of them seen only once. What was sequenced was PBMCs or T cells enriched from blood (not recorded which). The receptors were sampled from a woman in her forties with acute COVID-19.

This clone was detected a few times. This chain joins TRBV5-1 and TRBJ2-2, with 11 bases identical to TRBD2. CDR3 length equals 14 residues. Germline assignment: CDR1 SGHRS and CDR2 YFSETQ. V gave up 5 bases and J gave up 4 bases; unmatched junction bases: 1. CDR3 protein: CASSTSGSTGELFF. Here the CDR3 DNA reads TGCGCCAGCAGTACTAGCGGGAGCACCGGGGAGCTGTTTTTT.

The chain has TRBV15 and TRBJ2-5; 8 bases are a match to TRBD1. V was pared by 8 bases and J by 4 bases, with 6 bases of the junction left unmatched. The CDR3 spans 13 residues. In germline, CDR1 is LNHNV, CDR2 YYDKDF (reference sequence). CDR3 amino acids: CATGTDRGETQYF. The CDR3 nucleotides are TGTGCCACCGGGACCGACAGGGGAGAGACCCAGTACTTC.

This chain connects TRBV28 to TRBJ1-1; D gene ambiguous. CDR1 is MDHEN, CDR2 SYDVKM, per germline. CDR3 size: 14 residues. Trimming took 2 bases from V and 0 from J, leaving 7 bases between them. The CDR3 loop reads CASSLRLMNTEAFF. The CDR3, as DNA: TGTGCCAGCAGTTTAAGACTTATGAACACTGAAGCTTTCTTT.

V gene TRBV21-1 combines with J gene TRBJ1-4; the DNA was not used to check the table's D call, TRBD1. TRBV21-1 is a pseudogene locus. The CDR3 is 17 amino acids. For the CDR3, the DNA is TGTGCCAGCAGCCACACGAGAGAGGGACAGGATAATGAAAAACTGTTTTTT. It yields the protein CASSHTREGQDNEKLFF.

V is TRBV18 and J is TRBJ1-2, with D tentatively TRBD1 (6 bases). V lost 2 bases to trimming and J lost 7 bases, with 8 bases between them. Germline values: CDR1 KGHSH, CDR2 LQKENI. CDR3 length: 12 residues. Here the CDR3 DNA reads TGTGCCAGCTCACCAATACAGGGTGGCTACACCTTC. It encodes CASSPIQGGYTF.

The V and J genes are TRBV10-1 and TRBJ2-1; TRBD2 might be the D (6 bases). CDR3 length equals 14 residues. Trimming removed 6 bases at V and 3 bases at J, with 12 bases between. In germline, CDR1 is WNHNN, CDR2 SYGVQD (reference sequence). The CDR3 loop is CASSLGLNYNEQFF. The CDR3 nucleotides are TGCGCCAGCAGCCTGGGACTGAACTACAATGAGCAGTTCTTC.

CDR3 sequence: CASSPPRGGADTQYF. The CDR3 nucleotides are TGTGCCAGCAGCCCCCCAAGGGGTGGAGCAGATACGCAGTATTTT. The genes are TRBV9 and TRBJ2-3; a possible D gene is TRBD1 (5 bases). The CDR3 is made up of 15 amino acids. V was shortened by 4 bases and J by 4 bases, with 16 bases between the two germline ends. The V gene's germline CDR1 is SGDLS and CDR2 YYNGEE.

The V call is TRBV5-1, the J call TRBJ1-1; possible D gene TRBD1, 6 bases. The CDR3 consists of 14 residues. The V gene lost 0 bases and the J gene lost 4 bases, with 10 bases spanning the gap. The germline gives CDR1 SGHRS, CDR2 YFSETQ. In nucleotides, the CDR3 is TGCGCCAGCAGCTTGGGGGTCAGGGGCACTGAAGCTTTCTTT. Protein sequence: CASSLGVRGTEAFF. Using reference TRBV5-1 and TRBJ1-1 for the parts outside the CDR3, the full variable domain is KAGVTQTPRYLIKTRGQQVTLSCSPISGHRSVSWYQQTPGQGLQFLFEYFSETQRNKGNFPGRFSGRQFSNSRSEMNVSTLELGDSALYLCASSLGVRGTEAFFGQGTRLTVV.